Included here is one TCR beta chain sequence, with context. Method: immunoSEQ multiplex PCR; TCRdb's copy keeps in-frame clones and lacks some. Here the sample spans approximately 980,000 clones, over 75% being singletons. The data belong to a study of shared clonotypes between healthy human individuals. The germline V gene has CDR1 SGHKS and CDR2 YYEKEE (reference sequence). This CDR3 spans 16 amino acids. With 0 bases removed from V and 1 base from J, the gap between germline ends came to 13 bases. The J gene is TRBJ1-1, the V gene TRBV5-5; TRBD1 might be the D (5 bases). The sequenced sample was memory CD4+ T cells sorted from blood. Stated subset: CD45RA-negative fraction. The sequence derives from a man between 18 and 35 years old in good health. CDR3 nucleotide sequence: TGTGCCAGCAGCTTGGCCGAGGGACTAGGGAACACTGAAGCTTTCTTT. Protein product: CASSLAEGLGNTEAFF.